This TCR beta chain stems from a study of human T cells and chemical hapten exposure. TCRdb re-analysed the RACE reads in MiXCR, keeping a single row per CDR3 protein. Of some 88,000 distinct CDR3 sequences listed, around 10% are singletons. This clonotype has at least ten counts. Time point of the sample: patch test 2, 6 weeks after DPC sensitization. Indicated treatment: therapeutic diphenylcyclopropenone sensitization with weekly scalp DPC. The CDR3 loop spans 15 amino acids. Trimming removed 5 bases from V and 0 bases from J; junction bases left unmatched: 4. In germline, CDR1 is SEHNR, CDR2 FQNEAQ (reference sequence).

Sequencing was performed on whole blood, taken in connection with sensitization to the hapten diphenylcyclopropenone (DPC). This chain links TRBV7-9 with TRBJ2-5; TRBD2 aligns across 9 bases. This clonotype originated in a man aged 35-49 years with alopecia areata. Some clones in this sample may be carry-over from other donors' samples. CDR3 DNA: TGTGCCAGCAGCCCAGGACTAGCGTACCAAGAGACCCAGTACTTC. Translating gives CASSPGLAYQETQYF.